This TCR beta chain was captured in a study of cytomegalovirus exposure and HLA in healthy donors. In the study overall: A prior analysis found about 120 million unique TCR beta sequences from around 180 million T cells. Study results and limitations: Researchers reported in a later analysis that a missense DCLRE1C variant was tied to TCR beta V- and J-gene trimming. Later analysis revealed greater clonal expansion in HLA-associated TCR beta chains than in equally common others.

A word on this clone: As yet, its antigen is unknown.

Researchers ran the PCR with 60 Vbeta and 13 Jbeta primers. TCRdb's table, derived via immunoSEQ multiplex PCR, lists solely in-frame clones and lacks some. The table includes some 140,000 clones, roughly three quarters detected once. CDR1 is MNHNS, CDR2 SASEGT, per germline. J gave up 6 bases and V 2 bases, and 7 bases lay outside the gene matches. CDR3 length: 14 amino acids. The chain employs TRBV6-1 and TRBJ2-7; 7 positions agree with TRBD1. Sequenced sample: PBMCs. This receptor was identified in a woman in her sixties or seventies in good health and CMV-seronegative. CDR3 sequence (DNA): TGTGCCAGCAGTGAAAGGAACAGGGGAGCCGAGCAGTACTTC. It codes for CASSERNRGAEQYF.